This record covers a single T cell receptor (beta chain). Its antigen has not been determined. The sample holds no much larger clone one base away, and base qualities are not on file. Trimming at the junction amounts to 3 bases on V and 6 bases on J, and the germline ends lie 10 bases apart. CDR1 SNHLY and CDR2 FYNNEI were looked up in the germline V gene. From the cysteine through the phenylalanine, the CDR3 covers 13 amino acids. Of all the DNA, just the CDR3 is kept, 39 bases in frame from base 1. The immunoSEQ Assay was used to sequence TCR beta CDR3 regions from DNA. From the authors' description of their analysis: To compute T cell density, TCR beta template counts were normalized to usable DNA, which was estimated by amplifying housekeeping genes. The preseqR package was used to estimate richness by extrapolating to 400,000 templates for PBMC samples and to 120,000 templates for tissue samples. Clonality was defined by subtracting Pielou's evenness from one. Tissue-enriched TCRs were identified by differential abundance testing using productive amino-acid clonotypes, minimum total count 5 and alpha 0.1. The Jaccard Index and the Morisita Overlap Index were used to measure how much the repertoires overlapped between compartments. GLIPH grouped TCR beta CDR3s together with public tetramer-defined viral CDR3s, and a viral motif had to include at least three viral sequences and show V-gene enrichment. The immuneACCESS repertoire file appears here via TCRdb, limited to in-frame rearrangements. These files lack a portion of the clones; in checked studies, under half of the deficit traces to unresolved V genes, and the cause of the others is not known. V, J and clone size derive from that table, while D and trimming were established from the DNA sequence. The sample table holds around 25,000 clones, of which roughly 86% were seen once. The biggest ten clones account for 5.8% of the sample.

These data are taken from a study of T cells in localized non-small cell lung cancer (dated by TCRdb to between 2020 and 2021). The study in broad terms: The study examined T cell repertoires in under 300 patients with early-stage NSCLC and compared tumors with uninvolved tumor-adjacent lungs. The cohort comprised 236 treatment-naïve NSCLC patients with resected, localized lung tumors. The mean age of the NSCLC patients was around 65 years, with 120 to 150 men and nearly 110 women.

On the study overall, not on this receptor specifically: A median of 57 of the top 100 tumor clones were detected in paired uninvolved adjacent lung, and 28 of these tumor clones were also found among the top 100 clones of the paired uninvolved adjacent lung. Uninvolved tumor-adjacent lung showed the highest T cell clonality, higher than tumor, which suggests more focused antigenic responses in the uninvolved tumor-adjacent lung. Because the study design was exploratory, TCR variables were selected using unadjusted p-values without false-discovery rate correction. Longer overall survival was associated with higher T cell density in blood, whereas shorter survival was associated with higher clonality in adjacent lung. Because multi-region sequencing of the tumors was not done, intratumor heterogeneity could not be ruled out.

At diagnosis, tumor, uninvolved tumor-adjacent lung and peripheral blood were collected and then preserved as a mix of FFPE and fresh-frozen material. For TCR repertoire profiling, blood samples were analyzed in the form of peripheral blood mononuclear cells. The V and J segments used are TRBV2 and TRBJ2-3, with the identity of the D gene unclear. The sequences come from peripheral blood, collected before any cancer treatment. The receptor's source is a male donor aged 60 or over with stage II squamous cell lung carcinoma. The CDR3 protein: CASSDPGSDTQYF. The bases are TGTGCCAGCAGTGACCCCGGGTCGGATACGCAGTATTTT.